This entry lists 14 T cell receptor beta chains sequenced from one sample in a study of breast tumors, draining lymph nodes, adjacent tissues. Breast cancer patients provided tissue from their axillary draining lymph nodes. Each CDR3 protein gets one entry after TCRdb re-called the multiplex PCR reads with MiXCR. The data contain roughly 100,000 distinct CDR3 sequences, approximately 28% of them seen just once; the ten biggest clones take up approximately 5.4%. Sequenced: axillary lymph node tissue. The receptors here all came from a female donor with breast cancer. Some clones in this sample may be carry-over from other donors' samples.

V usage is TRBV20-1 and J usage is TRBJ1-5; D ambiguous. Trimming took off 3 bases at V and 5 bases at J, with 11 bases between the two ends. This CDR3 is built from 13 residues. In germline, CDR1 is DFQATT, CDR2 SNEGSKA (reference sequence). CDR3 amino acids: CSASSKWDQPQHF. The CDR3 DNA reads TGCAGTGCTAGCAGTAAGTGGGATCAGCCCCAGCATTTT.

This clonotype was observed a few times. A much larger clone sits a single nucleotide away, making a read error possible. The J gene is TRBJ1-5, the V gene TRBV6-1; D gene uncertain. The V end lost 5 bases, the J end lost 0 bases, and 14 bases lay between the germline ends. This CDR3 has 16 residues. Germline V gene sequence: CDR1 MNHNS, CDR2 SASEGT. CDR3 residues: CASSQIGPYSNQPQHF. The CDR3 region has the DNA TGTGCCAGCAGTCAAATCGGTCCGTATAGCAATCAGCCCCAGCATTTT.

The sample holds many counts of this clonotype. The rearrangement uses TRBV12-3 or TRBV12-4 and TRBJ2-1, with no clear D. The germline V and J ends were trimmed by 5 bases and 10 bases, with 9 bases remaining between them. The CDR3 spans 11 residues. CDR3 in amino acids: CASSPSREQFF. CDR3 in DNA: TGTGCCAGCAGTCCCTCCAGAGAGCAGTTCTTC.

This clonotype was counted many times. V is TRBV2 and J is TRBJ1-5, with 8 bases that match TRBD1. Germline CDR1 is SNHLY and CDR2 is FYNNEI. This CDR3 spans 14 amino acids. J lost 7 bases, V lost 6 bases, and 8 bases had no gene match. The CDR3 DNA reads as TGTGCCAGCAGCCCCACAGGGGGAGACCAGCCCCAGCATTTT. Translated: CASSPTGGDQPQHF.

This clonotype has a count of ten or more. The chain uses TRBV15 and TRBJ2-5; 8 bases are a match to TRBD2. This CDR3 is 17 amino acids long. The germline CDR1 and CDR2 sequences are LNHNV and YYDKDF (reference sequence). The ends lost 3 bases at V and 3 bases at J; junction bases unmatched: 12. CDR3 loop: CATSRSVPGLVKETQYF. The CDR3 region has the DNA TGTGCCACCAGCAGGTCGGTTCCGGGACTAGTTAAAGAGACCCAGTACTTC.

The sample holds one count of this clonotype. V and J are TRBV12-3 or TRBV12-4 and TRBJ1-4, with D maybe TRBD1 (5 bases). Between the trimmed V and J ends, which lost 4 bases and 10 bases, there was a span of 13 bases. The CDR3 runs to 13 residues. The chain's CDR3 is CASSYGTGGKLFF. The CDR3 DNA follows: TGTGCCAGCAGTTACGGGACGGGGGGAAAACTGTTTTTT.

This clonotype has ten or more counts. The chain employs TRBV18 and TRBJ2-1; 9 nucleotides align to TRBD2. Germline assignment: CDR1 KGHSH and CDR2 LQKENI. The CDR3 loop spans 16 amino acids. The trim removed 0 bases at V and 7 bases at J, leaving 7 bases unmatched. The CDR3 DNA reads TGTGCCAGCTCACCACCAGACGCGCTAGCGGGGAATGAGCAGTTCTTC. Translation: CASSPPDALAGNEQFF.

The chain links TRBV20-1 to TRBJ1-1, with 9 bases matching TRBD1. Germline CDR1 is DFQATT and CDR2 is SNEGSKA (reference sequence). This CDR3 is built from 14 residues. With 3 bases clipped from V and 5 bases from J, the junction kept 7 bases outside the gene matches. CDR3 sequence: CSARVTGGGTEAFF. CDR3 DNA: TGCAGTGCTAGGGTGACAGGGGGTGGGACTGAAGCTTTCTTT.

This clonotype was found many times. The rearrangement joins TRBV20-1 to TRBJ1-3; the match to TRBD1 covers 7 bases. With V trimmed by 5 bases and J by 0 bases, 10 bases remained unmatched. The CDR3 runs to 16 residues. Germline V gives CDR1 DFQATT, CDR2 SNEGSKA (reference sequence). The CDR3 nucleotides read TGCAGTGCTCCCCGGCAAGGACAGGTCTCTGGAAACACCATATATTTT. It encodes CSAPRQGQVSGNTIYF.

Only one count was recorded for this clonotype. This may stem from a read error, because a much larger clone lies one nucleotide away. This rearrangement joins TRBV6-6 to TRBJ2-5; D perhaps matches TRBD1 (5 bases). There are 14 residues in the CDR3. Germline CDR1 MNHNY, CDR2 SVGAGI (reference sequence). Trimming stripped 2 bases from V and 2 bases from J, with 9 bases between. The CDR3 DNA is TGTGCCAGCAGTTACGGGGCTGATCAAGAGACCCAGTACTTC. Translated, it gives CASSYGADQETQYF.

This clonotype showed up many times. V is TRBV11-2 and J is TRBJ2-3; unclear D gene. CDR1 and CDR2 (germline): SGHAT, FQNNGV. This CDR3 has 11 residues. V was pared by 1 base and J by 6 bases, with 2 bases between. The CDR3 DNA follows: TGTGCCAGCAGCTTAGCGGATACGCAGTATTTT. It codes for CASSLADTQYF.

This clonotype has a count of ten or more. The chain recombines TRBV27 with TRBJ1-2, with TRBD1 as a possible D gene (5 bases). The germline V gene encodes CDR1 MNHEY and CDR2 SMNVEV (reference sequence). Trimming stripped 2 bases from V and 4 bases from J, with 8 bases between. The CDR3 extends over 13 amino acids. The CDR3 protein is CASSLRQGYGYTF. As DNA, the CDR3 is TGTGCCAGCAGTTTACGGCAGGGCTATGGCTACACCTTC.

The chain recombines TRBV29-1 with TRBJ2-5; D unresolved. Germline V gene lookup returns CDR1 SQVTM and CDR2 ANQGSEA. The CDR3 loop spans 12 amino acids. Trimming left V 5 bases short and J 5 bases short, with 12 bases between. The CDR3 spells CSVFAKSETQYF. DNA for the CDR3: TGCAGCGTTTTTGCGAAGTCGGAGACCCAGTACTTC. Variable domain in full (rest from reference TRBV29-1 and TRBJ2-5): SAVISQKPSRDICQRGTSLTIQCQVDSQVTMMFWYRQQPGQSLTLIATANQGSEATYESGFVIDKFPISRPNLTFSTLTVSNMSPEDSSIYLCSVFAKSETQYFGPGTRLLVL.

This clonotype was recorded only once. The V call is TRBV11-3, the J call TRBJ2-1; 7 bases are shared with TRBD2. Germline CDR1 SGHNT, CDR2 YENEEA. J gave up 4 bases and V 4 bases, and 4 bases lay outside the gene matches. CDR3 length equals 14 residues. The CDR3 here is CASSSTGGYNEQFF. In nucleotides, the CDR3 is TGTGCCAGCAGCTCAACGGGAGGTTACAATGAGCAGTTCTTC.